This T cell receptor (beta chain) is drawn from a study of cytomegalovirus exposure and HLA in healthy donors. Background on the study: HLA-typed donors were the source of about 81 million unique TCRs held in an early data release. General observations from the study: One later analysis reportedly identified an Asian-associated ancestry cluster that showed fewer N-insertions than the approximately 710-donor mean. Reports credit the classifier with highly specific, highly sensitive diagnosis of cytomegalovirus status.

PCR was performed using 60 Vbeta and 13 Jbeta primers. TCRdb's copy holds only in-frame clones and misses some; the assay was immunoSEQ multiplex PCR. The sample records roughly 140,000 clones, about three quarters being singletons. Looked up from germline, CDR1 is SGHTA and CDR2 is FQGNSA. V was clipped by 5 bases and J by 1 base; unmatched bases: 13. The CDR3 loop spans 17 amino acids. On this clone: No antigen is known for it.

The chain couples TRBV7-2 to TRBJ2-7; 8 bases agree with TRBD2. This receptor was obtained from a man aged 40-49 years in good health and CMV-seropositive. The sample taken for sequencing was PBMCs. The CDR3 DNA is TGTGCCAGCAGCCGAACGGGGGGGGCCACTTCTTCCTACGAGCAGTACTTC. Encoded protein: CASSRTGGATSSYEQYF. The variable domain in full, with the rest retrieved from reference TRBV7-2 and TRBJ2-7, is GAGVSQSPSNKVTEKGKDVELRCDPISGHTALYWYRQSLGQGLEFLIYFQGNSAPDKSGLPSDRFSAERTGGSVSTLTIQRTQQEDSAVYLCASSRTGGATSSYEQYFGPGTRLTVT.